This TCR beta chain came from a study of control samples from healthy donors and cancer patients. V lost 3 bases and J lost 6; bases outside the gene matches: 10. The CDR3 has 17 residues. CDR1 and CDR2 from the germline V gene are LGHNT and FRNRAP. Some clones are missing from TCRdb's copy, which holds only in-frame ones; the method was immunoSEQ multiplex PCR. The sample carries some 98,000 clones, about 88% recorded once. The receptor comes from a man between 65 and 85 years old with lung cancer. The specimen sequenced was PBMCs. V and J are TRBV12-5 and TRBJ2-1, with 11 positions matching TRBD2. The CDR3 region is CASGFQIIAGGSNEQFF. CDR3 nucleotides: TGTGCTAGTGGTTTTCAAATAATAGCGGGGGGGTCCAATGAGCAGTTCTTC. Full variable domain (missing parts from reference TRBV12-5 and TRBJ2-1): DARVTQTPRHKVTEMGQEVTMRCQPILGHNTVFWYRQTMMQGLELLAYFRNRAPLDDSGMPKDRFSAEMPDATLATLKIQPSEPRDSAVYFCASGFQIIAGGSNEQFFGPGTRLTVL.